This T cell receptor (beta chain) was retrieved from a study of regulatory T cells in long-lasting Graves disease. This clonotype was seen ten or more times. Its antigen is not known. Germline loops: CDR1 SNHLY, CDR2 FYNNEI. Deletions cut 1 base from V and 4 bases from J, with 14 bases between. This CDR3 region has 16 residues. The time point: persistent/refractory GD, antithyroid drugs over 5 years with positive TRAb. Following extraction of RNA from PBMCs, that RNA was used to make the TCR library. Broader study findings: Persistent disease exhibited a predilection for TRBV28, TRBJ1-2 and TRBJ2-5.

Arm-PCR with iRepertoire HTBI primers amplified the CDR3 regions for these TCR beta libraries. In TCRdb, the multiplex PCR reads were re-called with MiXCR into one record per CDR3 protein. The sample lists a few hundred thousand distinct CDR3 sequences, 23% occurring once. The clonotype comes from a female donor with Graves disease. This chain connects TRBV2 to TRBJ1-3, with D perhaps TRBD1 (5 bases). Sample: peripheral blood mononuclear cells (PBMCs), taken when the disease was refractory, from a patient treated with antithyroid drugs. CDR3 sequence: CASSEVGGTLGNTIYF. The CDR3, as DNA: TGTGCCAGCAGTGAAGTGGGGGGGACCTTAGGAAACACCATATATTTT.